The rows below give T cell receptor beta chains drawn from one sample of a study of blood T cell repertoires in COVID-19. This table comes from immunoSEQ multiplex PCR, and its TCRdb copy is limited to in-frame clones, with some not included. The sample includes 270,000 or so clones, under 90% of them seen just once. Sequenced sample: peripheral blood. Receptors originate from a woman aged 18-35 years with acute or convalescent COVID-19. Each CDR3 is given with its conserved first and last residue. The D gene is left open where the match is weak. Clone size is given for some rows only: seen once, a few or many times, or a class if the clone is expanded.

CDR3 length | D gene | J gene | clone size | V gene | CDR3 protein | CDR3 DNA
17 | TRBD2 | TRBJ2-7 | NA | TRBV11-2 | CASSSRTSGFLSYEQYF | TGTGCCAGCAGCTCCCGGACTAGCGGATTTCTCTCCTACGAGCAGTACTTC
16 | NA | TRBJ1-1 | NA | TRBV19 | CASSIGGTASYTEAFF | TGTGCCAGTAGTATAGGCGGGACCGCCTCGTACACTGAAGCTTTCTTT
15 | TRBD2 | TRBJ2-7 | once | TRBV5-5 | CASSLGFSGSYEQYF | TGTGCCAGCAGCTTGGGTTTTAGCGGGAGCTACGAGCAGTACTTC
14 | NA | TRBJ1-5 | NA | TRBV5-4 | CASSLGADNQPQHF | TGTGCCAGCAGCTTGGGGGCAGACAATCAGCCCCAGCATTTT
15 | NA | TRBJ1-4 | NA | TRBV7-2 | CASSLAGRVGEKLFF | TGTGCCAGCAGCTTAGCCGGCAGGGTAGGAGAAAAACTGTTTTTT
17 | NA | TRBJ1-6 | NA | TRBV27 | CASSLSELVAGDSPLHF | TGTGCCAGCAGTTTATCGGAATTAGTGGCAGGGGACTCACCCCTCCACTTT
15 | NA | TRBJ1-4 | NA | TRBV5-4 | CASSRTGPADEKLFF | TGTGCCAGCAGCCGCACAGGGCCGGCTGATGAAAAACTGTTTTTT
14 | NA | TRBJ2-7 | NA | TRBV18 | CASSPLRGLSEQYF | TGTGCCAGCTCACCCCTTCGTGGTTTGAGCGAGCAGTACTTC
14 | NA | TRBJ2-1 | NA | TRBV9 | CASSVSGPYNEQFF | TGTGCCAGCAGCGTTAGCGGCCCCTACAATGAGCAGTTCTTC
14 | NA | TRBJ2-7 | NA | TRBV6-5 | CASRTSDSLGEQYF | TGTGCCAGCAGAACGAGCGATAGCCTGGGCGAGCAGTACTTC
18 | TRBD2 | TRBJ2-1 | NA | TRBV7-9 | CASSLGGTSGRASYEQFF | TGTGCCAGCAGCTTAGGGGGGACTAGCGGGAGGGCCTCCTATGAGCAGTTCTTC
18 | TRBD1 | TRBJ1-5 | NA | TRBV23-1 | CASSHRQGQNEGNQPQHF | TGCGCCAGCAGTCACCGACAGGGTCAGAACGAGGGCAATCAGCCCCAGCATTTT
12 | NA | TRBJ1-3 | NA | TRBV12-3/TRBV12-4 | CASSQSGNTIYF | TGTGCCAGCAGCCAATCTGGAAACACCATATATTTT
12 | NA | TRBJ1-2 | NA | TRBV29-1 | CSVADRNYGYTF | TGCAGCGTTGCGGACAGAAACTATGGCTACACCTTC
13 | TRBD2 | TRBJ2-1 | NA | TRBV30 | CAWSGVGRSEQFF | TGTGCCTGGAGTGGGGTCGGGAGGAGTGAGCAGTTCTTC
13 | NA | TRBJ2-7 | NA | TRBV12-3/TRBV12-4 | CASSLERGYEQYF | TGTGCCAGCAGTTTAGAACGGGGCTACGAGCAGTACTTC
15 | TRBD2 | TRBJ2-2 | NA | TRBV6-5 | CASSRGLAGGVELFF | TGTGCCAGCAGTAGGGGACTAGCGGGAGGCGTGGAGCTGTTTTTT
15 | TRBD1 | TRBJ2-1 | medium-sized | TRBV6-4 | CASSDSPTGGNEQFF | TGTGCCAGCAGTGACTCTCCGACAGGGGGCAATGAGCAGTTCTTC
15 | TRBD1 | TRBJ1-5 | NA | TRBV28 | CASTTGGWSNQPQHF | TGTGCCAGTACTACAGGGGGCTGGAGCAATCAGCCCCAGCATTTT
16 | NA | TRBJ1-5 | NA | TRBV19 | CASSMGSGGGGQPQHF | TGTGCCAGTAGTATGGGATCCGGGGGAGGGGGGCAGCCCCAGCATTTT
13 | NA | TRBJ2-7 | NA | TRBV24-1 | CATSELLGNEQYF | TGTGCCACCAGTGAACTACTTGGCAACGAGCAGTACTTC
13 | NA | TRBJ2-2 | NA | TRBV5-1 | CASSLDRVGELFF | TGCGCCAGCAGCTTGGACAGGGTCGGGGAGCTGTTTTTT
14 | TRBD2 | TRBJ2-7 | few | TRBV10-2 | CASRDSGNIYEQYF | TGCGCCAGCAGAGATAGCGGGAACATCTACGAGCAGTACTTC
15 | TRBD2 | TRBJ2-3 | NA | TRBV29-1 | CSVGTSGASTDTQYF | TGCAGCGTGGGGACTAGCGGGGCTAGCACAGATACGCAGTATTTT
14 | NA | TRBJ1-2 | NA | TRBV27 | CASSLSGRAGGYTF | TGTGCCAGCAGTTTATCAGGCAGGGCCGGTGGCTACACCTTC
14 | TRBD1 | TRBJ2-7 | NA | TRBV19 | CASSIATDRGDQYF | TGTGCCAGTAGTATAGCCACGGACAGGGGGGATCAGTACTTC
15 | NA | TRBJ2-2 | NA | TRBV4-2 | CASSQEGGRTGELFF | TGTGCCAGCAGCCAAGAGGGGGGTCGCACCGGGGAGCTGTTTTTT
15 | TRBD2 | TRBJ2-1 | NA | TRBV6-4 | CASSERLAAWNEQFF | TGTGCCAGCAGTGAAAGACTAGCGGCTTGGAATGAGCAGTTCTTC
13 | NA | TRBJ1-1 | NA | TRBV6-5 | CATLKRVNTEAFF | TGTGCCACCCTGAAGAGGGTGAACACTGAAGCTTTCTTT
13 | NA | TRBJ1-4 | once | TRBV19 | CASGNREREKLFF | TGTGCCAGTGGGAACAGGGAGAGAGAAAAACTGTTTTTT
13 | NA | TRBJ1-2 | NA | TRBV10-3 | CAIGEFENYGYTF | TGTGCCATCGGAGAATTTGAGAACTATGGCTACACCTTC
15 | NA | TRBJ1-1 | NA | TRBV5-4 | CASSLAPSGNTEAFF | TGTGCCAGCAGCTTGGCCCCCAGTGGGAACACTGAAGCTTTCTTT
16 | NA | TRBJ2-7 | NA | TRBV5-5 | CASSFSVGYNSYEQYF | TGTGCCAGCAGCTTTAGCGTAGGCTACAACTCCTACGAGCAGTACTTC
16 | TRBD2 | TRBJ2-3 | NA | TRBV10-3 | CAISVKRELGTDTQYF | TGTGCCATCAGTGTTAAGCGGGAGTTGGGCACAGATACGCAGTATTTT
17 | NA | TRBJ1-2 | NA | TRBV18 | CASSPPPRGVGSYGYTF | TGTGCCAGCTCACCACCCCCTAGGGGTGTGGGCTCCTATGGCTACACCTTC
17 | TRBD2 | TRBJ2-1 | NA | TRBV27 | CASRPGLAGINYNEQFF | TGTGCCAGCAGACCAGGACTAGCGGGAATTAACTACAATGAGCAGTTCTTC
16 | TRBD1 | TRBJ1-2 | NA | TRBV24-1 | CATSDQGGHQGYGYTF | TGTGCCACCAGTGACCAGGGGGGACACCAGGGATATGGCTACACCTTC